Each of the 14 T cell receptor beta chains below was sequenced from the same sample in a study of beta chain features in type 1 diabetes. Expressed TCRB transcripts were sequenced because the entire RNA isolate underwent reverse transcription. Clones were read by immunoSEQ multiplex PCR, and TCRdb kept only the in-frame ones, dropping some. The sample consists of around 350,000 clones, roughly 12% of them appearing once. Sequenced input: naive CD4+ T cells from blood. Every receptor here comes from a young man in good health.

In regard to this clone: Other nucleotide sequences from this sample produce the same CDR3. The chain is built from TRBV4-3 and TRBJ2-3, with 9 bases that match TRBD2. Germline V gene sequence: CDR1 LGHNA, CDR2 YSLEER. The CDR3 is 17 amino acids. J lost 0 bases, V lost 0 bases, and 4 bases had no gene match. The CDR3 region is CASSQDVAGGSTDTQYF. CDR3 DNA sequence: TGCGCCAGCAGCCAAGATGTGGCGGGGGGGAGCACAGATACGCAGTATTTT.

The chain has TRBV9 and TRBJ2-3; 11 bases agree with TRBD2. This CDR3 contains 17 residues. Germline V lookup: CDR1 SGDLS, CDR2 YYNGEE. The J segment lost 2 bases and the V segment lost 0 bases, leaving 5 bases of the junction unmatched. CDR3 sequence reads: CASSVVTSGRFTDTQYF. The CDR3 DNA reads TGTGCCAGCAGCGTAGTAACTAGCGGGAGATTCACAGATACGCAGTATTTT.

The V call is TRBV27, the J call TRBJ2-1; the D gene is possibly TRBD2 (5 bases). V was pared by 8 bases and J by 4 bases, with 18 bases between. Looked up from germline, CDR1 is MNHEY and CDR2 is SMNVEV (reference sequence). The CDR3 runs to 15 residues. CDR3 DNA sequence: TGTGCCAGCGTTTCGGCGAGCGGCAAATACAATGAGCAGTTCTTC. Its protein is CASVSASGKYNEQFF.

This clone has a handful of counts. J is TRBJ2-5 and V is TRBV5-1, with D hard to call. V was pared by 3 bases and J by 4 bases, with 4 bases between. The CDR3 length is 11 residues. CDR1 and CDR2 from the germline V gene are SGHRS and YFSETQ. CDR3 DNA: TGCGCCAGCAGCTACGGAGAGACCCAGTACTTC. It translates to CASSYGETQYF.

CDR3 sequence: CASAAGGTDTQYF. DNA of the CDR3: TGTGCCAGCGCTGCGGGGGGCACAGATACGCAGTATTTT. The rearrangement uses TRBV27 and TRBJ2-3; TRBD2 agrees at 7 bases. Germline V gene sequence: CDR1 MNHEY, CDR2 SMNVEV (reference sequence). The CDR3 totals 13 residues. The V segment lost 8 bases and the J segment 1 base; nucleotides outside the gene matches: 3.

This chain joins TRBV7-9 and TRBJ2-1; 8 bases line up with TRBD2. CDR1 and CDR2 (germline): SEHNR, FQNEAQ (reference sequence). Trimming cost V 0 bases and J 4 bases; bases outside gene matches: 2. The CDR3 loop spans 15 amino acids. CDR3 protein: CASSLASGTYNEQFF. Here the CDR3 DNA reads TGTGCCAGCAGCTTAGCTAGCGGGACATACAATGAGCAGTTCTTC.

The chain links TRBV5-4 to TRBJ2-5, with 8 bases lining up with TRBD2. The CDR3 totals 15 residues. Germline CDR1 reads SGHNT; CDR2 reads YYREEE (reference sequence). V lost 2 bases and J lost 5; bases outside the gene matches: 8. The CDR3 region is CASSLEAGDYETQYF. The CDR3 nucleotides are TGTGCCAGCAGCTTAGAAGCGGGAGACTACGAGACCCAGTACTTC.

As concerns this clone: The sample holds other DNA sequences that translate to the same CDR3. The gene calls are TRBV4-3 and TRBJ2-3, with a weak D call TRBD1 (6 bases). Germline values: CDR1 LGHNA, CDR2 YSLEER. The CDR3 has 15 amino acids. Trimming removed 0 bases at V and 2 bases at J, with 9 bases between. The DNA of the CDR3 is TGCGCCAGCAGCCAAGATCACAGGGCCACAGATACGCAGTATTTT. Protein sequence: CASSQDHRATDTQYF.

V is TRBV19 and J is TRBJ2-2, with 7 bases matching TRBD2. Germline lookup yields CDR1 LNHDA and CDR2 SQIVND (reference sequence). The CDR3 extends over 14 amino acids. Trimming cost V 5 bases and J 7 bases; bases outside gene matches: 7. The CDR3 DNA reads TGTGCCAGTAGTCCAGGACTAGGGAGCGGGGAGCTGTTTTTT. Its protein product is CASSPGLGSGELFF.

The gene calls are TRBV11-2 and TRBJ2-5, with a tentative D call TRBD1 (7 bases). The CDR3 covers 18 residues. Between the trimmed V and J ends, which lost 0 bases and 1 base, there was a span of 18 bases. Germline V CDR1 and CDR2: SGHAT, FQNNGV. The CDR3 is CASSLEFGGQSIQETQYF. DNA of the CDR3: TGTGCCAGCAGCTTAGAGTTCGGGGGACAGAGCATCCAAGAGACCCAGTACTTC.

About this clone itself: At the DNA level, this CDR3 is encoded by other sequences in the same sample as well. The chain employs TRBV2 and TRBJ2-5, with a weak D call TRBD1 (6 bases). The ends were cut back, 7 bases at V and 2 bases at J, with 11 bases in the middle. Germline CDR1 SNHLY, CDR2 FYNNEI. This CDR3 is 13 amino acids long. The CDR3 loop is CASTQGQQETQYF. The CDR3, as DNA: TGTGCCAGCACCCAAGGACAGCAAGAGACCCAGTACTTC.

V usage is TRBV7-2 and J usage is TRBJ2-7; 7 bases match TRBD2. Germline V gene data show CDR1 as SGHTA and CDR2 as FQGNSA. This CDR3 has 13 amino acids. V was clipped by 1 base and J by 5 bases; unmatched bases: 2. CDR3 sequence: CASSLVLADEQYF. For the CDR3, the DNA is TGTGCCAGCAGCTTAGTCCTAGCGGACGAGCAGTACTTC.

Only a few counts were recorded for this clone. The V call is TRBV19, the J call TRBJ1-2, with D uncertain. This CDR3 is built from 14 residues. V was trimmed by 0 bases and J by 9 bases, leaving 14 bases between them. In germline, CDR1 is LNHDA, CDR2 SQIVND (reference sequence). CDR3 amino acids: CASSIDIRGRSYTF. In nucleotides, the CDR3 is TGTGCCAGTAGTATAGATATCAGAGGGCGAAGCTACACCTTC. The variable domain in full, completed from reference TRBV19 and TRBJ1-2, reads DGGITQSPKYLFRKEGQNVTLSCEQNLNHDAMYWYRQDPGQGLRLIYYSQIVNDFQKGDIAEGYSVSREKKESFPLTVTSAQKNPTAFYLCASSIDIRGRSYTFGSGTRLTVV.

This clone was recorded a few times. This chain connects TRBV7-6 to TRBJ1-1, with TRBD1 matching 7 bases. CDR1 and CDR2 from the germline V gene are SGHVS and FNYEAQ. Germline trimming cut 5 bases from V and 3 bases from J; bases unmatched to any gene: 3. CDR3 length equals 13 residues. CDR3 DNA: TGTGCCAGCAGCCGGGACAGAGACACTGAAGCTTTCTTT. It yields the protein CASSRDRDTEAFF.